Below, 9 T cell receptor beta chains from the same sample are listed, as sequenced in a study of T cells in Graves' hyperthyroidism and ophthalmopathy. The source material, RNA transcripts, was used to amplify TCR beta CDR3 regions. Initially, a first-round RT-PCR of the TCR CDR3 employed the HTBI primer set. TCRdb independently ran MiXCR on the multiplex PCR reads; one entry per CDR3 protein. The data hold approximately 370,000 distinct CDR3 sequences, with approximately 18% observed a single time. Sequencing was done on a sample of blood. The receptors come from a young woman with Graves' hyperthyroidism that later progressed to Graves' ophthalmopathy.

In its sample, this clonotype was seen many times. This rearrangement joins TRBV28 to TRBJ2-6; no clear D. Germline CDR1 MDHEN, CDR2 SYDVKM. The CDR3 has 16 amino acids. Trimming left V 2 bases short and J 2 bases short, with 10 bases between. The CDR3 nucleotides are TGTGCCAGCAGTTTAGGTGGCGTTCCTGGGGCCAACGTCCTGACTTTC. Encoded protein: CASSLGGVPGANVLTF.

This clonotype occurred a few times. One end of the junction fails to match germline, which may point to a read error. This chain connects TRBV2 to TRBJ2-5; maybe TRBD2 (5 bases). Per germline, CDR1 SNHLY and CDR2 FYNNEI. CDR3 length: 13 amino acids. The CDR3 sequence: CAGSVRVRETQYF. CDR3 nucleotides: TGTGCCGGCAGTGTGAGGGTTAGGGAGACCCAGTACTTC. The variable domain in full, with the rest retrieved from reference TRBV2 and TRBJ2-5, is EPEVTQTPSHQVTQMGQEVILRCVPISNHLYFYWYRQILGQKVEFLVSFYNNEISEKSEIFDDQFSVERPDGSNFTLKIRSTKLEDSAMYFCAGSVRVRETQYFGPGTRLLVL.

This clonotype was counted between two and nine times. This rearrangement joins TRBV12-5 to TRBJ1-3; D remains unclear. V was pared by 4 bases and J by 0 bases, with 13 bases between. This CDR3 region has 16 residues. The germline CDR1 and CDR2 sequences are LGHNT and FRNRAP. The CDR3 protein is CASGSLGGNSGNTIYF. DNA for the CDR3: TGTGCTAGTGGTTCTCTCGGCGGAAACTCTGGAAACACCATATATTTT.

This clonotype was seen at least ten times. V gene TRBV11-3 combines with J gene TRBJ2-1, with TRBD2 as a possible D gene (5 bases). Trimming stripped 2 bases from V and 3 bases from J, with 5 bases between. The CDR3 length is 13 residues. CDR1 and CDR2 from the germline V gene are SGHNT and YENEEA. This CDR3 reads CASSLRDYNEQFF. The CDR3 DNA reads TGTGCCAGCAGCTTACGGGACTACAATGAGCAGTTCTTC.

A word on this clonotype: Its ends do not fully match the called genes, so a read error is possible. The chain is built from TRBV27 and TRBJ1-1; 8 nucleotides align to TRBD1. The CDR3 contains 13 residues. The germline CDR1 and CDR2 sequences are MNHEY and SMNVEV (reference sequence). CDR3 protein: CASSNRGNIEAFF. The CDR3 nucleotides are TGTGCCAGCAGTAACAGGGGGAACATTGAAGCTTTCTTT.

This clonotype was counted ten times or more. This rearrangement joins TRBV29-1 to TRBJ1-2, with 7 bases identical to TRBD1. Looked up from germline, CDR1 is SQVTM and CDR2 is ANQGSEA. V lost 4 bases, J lost 8 bases, and 19 bases stayed unmatched. The CDR3 runs to 16 residues. CDR3 sequence: CSVGRKRLAGGEGYTF. The CDR3 nucleotides read TGCAGCGTTGGAAGAAAAAGGCTCGCAGGGGGTGAAGGCTACACCTTC.

This clonotype was counted a single time. Being one base from a much bigger clone, this may be a read error. The chain carries TRBV2 and TRBJ1-2; D not certain. The CDR3 is 12 amino acids. Germline loops: CDR1 SNHLY, CDR2 FYNNEI. The V end was cut by 5 bases, the J end by 6 bases, with 10 bases between. CDR3 protein: CASSWSSHGYTF. CDR3 sequence (DNA): TGTGCCAGCAGTTGGTCCAGCCATGGCTACACCTTC.

This clonotype was counted only a few times. The V call is TRBV7-8, the J call TRBJ1-2; 9 nucleotides line up with TRBD1. The CDR3 covers 16 residues. Per germline, CDR1 SGHVS and CDR2 FQNEAQ. V lost 5 bases to trimming and J lost 7 bases; unmatched junction nucleotides: 14. CDR3 sequence reads: CASSLRQGVVPGGYTF. CDR3 DNA sequence: TGTGCCAGCAGCCTTCGACAGGGGGTGGTTCCGGGTGGCTACACCTTC.

Ten or more counts support this clonotype. The chain links TRBV20-1 to TRBJ2-7; D gene unclear. The CDR3 has 14 residues. V lost 2 bases and J lost 1, with 12 bases in between. Germline CDR1 is DFQATT and CDR2 is SNEGSKA (reference sequence). The CDR3 region is CSARMKARSYEQYF. The CDR3 coding sequence is TGCAGTGCTAGAATGAAAGCGCGTTCCTACGAGCAGTACTTC.